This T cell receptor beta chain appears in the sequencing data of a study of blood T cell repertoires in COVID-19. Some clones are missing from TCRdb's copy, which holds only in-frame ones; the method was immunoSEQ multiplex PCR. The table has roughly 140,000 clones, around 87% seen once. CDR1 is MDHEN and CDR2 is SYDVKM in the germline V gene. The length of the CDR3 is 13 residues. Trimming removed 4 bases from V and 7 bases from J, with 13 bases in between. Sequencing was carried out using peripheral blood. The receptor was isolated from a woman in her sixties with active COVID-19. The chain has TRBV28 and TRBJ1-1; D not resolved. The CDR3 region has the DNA TGTGCCAGCAGTTACCAACCCCAGAATGAAGCTTTCTTT. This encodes CASSYQPQNEAFF.